These 13 T cell receptor beta chains share one sample of origin, sequenced in a study of read filtering for tumor transcriptome and immune sequencing. This library used approximately 390 ng RNA and molecular barcoded adaptors spanning alpha/delta and beta/gamma chains. TCRdb processed the reads anew with MiXCR; each CDR3 protein has one entry. Here the sample spans around 50,000 distinct CDR3 sequences, around an eighth being singletons. Sample: a population of CD138-negative cells sorted from bone marrow. Receptors were obtained from a donor at least 40 years old with multiple myeloma.

There are many counts of this clonotype. V is TRBV6-5 and J is TRBJ2-7; TRBD2 matches 7 bases. The ends lost 7 bases at V and 6 bases at J; junction bases unmatched: 12. The CDR3 is 14 amino acids. Germline V gives CDR1 MNHEY, CDR2 SVGAGI. The CDR3 coding sequence is TGTGCCAGCACCGAAGCGGGGCCCCCCGGCGAGCAGTACTTC. Protein sequence: CASTEAGPPGEQYF.

This clonotype has a count of ten or more. This chain uses TRBV9 with TRBJ2-3, with D tentatively TRBD2 (6 bases). V was shortened by 0 bases and J by 6 bases, with 14 bases between the two germline ends. The CDR3 length is 15 residues. Germline CDR1 SGDLS, CDR2 YYNGEE. Here the CDR3 DNA reads TGTGCCAGCAGCGTAGTTGGGTCCGCGGGGGATACGCAGTATTTT. Translating gives CASSVVGSAGDTQYF.

In its sample, this clonotype was seen many times. This chain joins TRBV20-1 and TRBJ2-7; no definite D call. The V gene's germline CDR1 is DFQATT and CDR2 SNEGSKA (reference sequence). This CDR3 has 13 residues. V was clipped by 5 bases and J by 1 base, with 12 bases between them. This CDR3 is CSALGRNSYEQYF. CDR3 DNA sequence: TGCAGTGCTCTCGGACGGAATTCCTACGAGCAGTACTTC.

This clonotype was counted a few times. A much more abundant neighbour one base away suggests this may be a read error. V and J are TRBV2 and TRBJ2-5, with 8 bases identical to TRBD2. Germline-derived CDR1 and CDR2 are SNHLY and FYNNEI. This CDR3 contains 15 residues. V lost 3 bases and J lost 7; bases outside the gene matches: 10. CDR3 in amino acids: CASSELLAVEGTQYF. CDR3 in DNA: TGTGCCAGCAGTGAGTTACTAGCGGTGGAAGGGACCCAGTACTTC. Together with reference TRBV2 and TRBJ2-5, the CDR3 gives the full variable domain: EPEVTQTPSHQVTQMGQEVILRCVPISNHLYFYWYRQILGQKVEFLVSFYNNEISEKSEIFDDQFSVERPDGSNFTLKIRSTKLEDSAMYFCASSELLAVEGTQYFGPGTRLLVL.

Comment on this clonotype: A much larger clone is a single base away; this may be a read error. This is likely a read error, given that the CDR3 carries no conserved phenylalanine or tryptophan at its end. The chain has TRBV10-2 and TRBJ2-7, with a weak D call TRBD1 (6 bases). With 7 bases removed from V and 3 bases from J, the gap between germline ends came to 10 bases. The CDR3 loop spans 12 amino acids. The germline CDR1 and CDR2 sequences are WSHSY and SAAADI. CDR3 nucleotides: TGCGCCAGCACAGGGGACGGCTACGAGCAGTACTCC. Translation gives CASTGDGYEQYS.

This clonotype appeared many times. The chain has TRBV5-1 and TRBJ1-4; D not certain. Trimming took off 0 bases at V and 5 bases at J, with 8 bases between the two ends. The CDR3 has 14 amino acids. Germline V lookup: CDR1 SGHRS, CDR2 YFSETQ. Here the CDR3 DNA reads TGCGCCAGCAGCTTGGAACAGCCAAATGAAAAACTGTTTTTT. It specifies CASSLEQPNEKLFF.

This clonotype was picked up many times. The chain employs TRBV18 and TRBJ1-1; D is perhaps TRBD1 (6 bases). The CDR3 is 13 amino acids. The V gene lost 4 bases and the J gene lost 6 bases, with 12 bases spanning the gap. CDR1 KGHSH and CDR2 LQKENI come from the germline V gene. CDR3 region: CASSLTGSSEAFF. In DNA, the CDR3 is TGTGCCAGCTCACTAACAGGGTCTTCTGAAGCTTTCTTT.

This clonotype was observed at least ten times. The rearrangement joins TRBV23-1 to TRBJ2-1, with 9 bases aligning to TRBD1. TRBV23-1 is an open reading frame, and its role is uncertain. V gave up 0 bases and J gave up 8 bases; unmatched junction bases: 5. The length of the CDR3 is 15 residues. The CDR3 here is CASSQSLGQGHEQFF. The CDR3 DNA reads as TGCGCCAGCAGTCAATCCCTGGGACAGGGCCATGAGCAGTTCTTC.

This clonotype was detected many times. This chain joins TRBV9 and TRBJ2-1; no firm D call. The CDR3 loop spans 13 amino acids. The germline V and J ends were trimmed by 3 bases and 6 bases, with 10 bases remaining between them. The V gene's germline CDR1 is SGDLS and CDR2 YYNGEE. CDR3 sequence (DNA): TGTGCCAGCAGCGCAATGTGGGGCAATGAGCAGTTCTTC. Translating it yields CASSAMWGNEQFF.

This clonotype occurred many times. The V call is TRBV11-2, the J call TRBJ1-4; D ambiguous. V dropped 2 bases and J dropped 5 bases, with 18 bases sitting between them. The length of the CDR3 is 17 residues. Germline V lookup: CDR1 SGHAT, CDR2 FQNNGV. The CDR3 bases are TGTGCCAGCAGCTTAAACGGCCACAGTGAAATCAATGAAAAACTGTTTTTT. This translates into CASSLNGHSEINEKLFF.

This clonotype was observed a handful of times. The junction does not match germline at one end; this may be a read error. This sequence joins TRBV23-1 and TRBJ1-2; TRBD1 aligns across 9 bases. TRBV23-1 is treated as an ORF (open reading frame) with a function not yet certain. The CDR3 contains 18 residues. For the CDR3, the DNA is TGCGCCTGCAGTCAAGCGACCGGGACAGGGTGGAACGACTATGGCTACACCTTC. Protein sequence: CACSQATGTGWNDYGYTF.

This clonotype has a count of ten or more. The chain joins TRBV12-3 or TRBV12-4 to TRBJ2-5, with 10 bases lining up with TRBD2. This CDR3 contains 16 residues. V trimming: 6 bases; J trimming: 1 base; junction bases outside the gene matches: 8. The CDR3 protein is CASSRTQRGGQETQYF. Here the CDR3 DNA reads TGTGCCAGCAGCCGGACTCAGCGGGGGGGCCAAGAGACCCAGTACTTC.

This clonotype appeared a few times. This may stem from a read error, because a much larger clone lies one nucleotide away. The chain recombines TRBV2 with TRBJ2-3; possibly TRBD1 or TRBD2 for D (5 bases each). CDR3 length equals 14 residues. Germline CDR1 SNHLY, CDR2 FYNNEI. Written as DNA, the CDR3 is TGTGCCGGCAGTGAGGGGCCGAGCACAGATACGCAGTATTTT. As protein: CAGSEGPSTDTQYF.